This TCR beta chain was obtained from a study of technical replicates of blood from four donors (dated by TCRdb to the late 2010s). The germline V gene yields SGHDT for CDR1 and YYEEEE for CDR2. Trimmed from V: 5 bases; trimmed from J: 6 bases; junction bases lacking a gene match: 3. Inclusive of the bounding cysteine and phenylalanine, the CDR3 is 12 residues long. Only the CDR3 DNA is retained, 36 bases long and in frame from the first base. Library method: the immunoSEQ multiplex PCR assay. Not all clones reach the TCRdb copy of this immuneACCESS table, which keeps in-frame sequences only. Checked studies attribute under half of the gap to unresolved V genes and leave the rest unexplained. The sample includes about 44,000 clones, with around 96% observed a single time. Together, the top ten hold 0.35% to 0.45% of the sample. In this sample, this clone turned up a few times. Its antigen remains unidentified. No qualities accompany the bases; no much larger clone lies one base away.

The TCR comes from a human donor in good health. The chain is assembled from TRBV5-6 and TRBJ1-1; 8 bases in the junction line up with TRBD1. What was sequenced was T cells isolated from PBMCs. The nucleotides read TGTGCCAGCAGTCGGACAGGGTCTGAAGCTTTCTTT. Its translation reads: CASSRTGSEAFF.